The sequence of this T cell receptor (beta chain) was determined in a study of T-cell memory formation after mild COVID-19. Germline lookup yields CDR1 SGHKS and CDR2 YYEKEE (reference sequence). The V segment lost 2 bases and the J segment 6 bases; nucleotides outside the gene matches: 5. The CDR3 totals 14 residues. General study findings and limits: SARS-CoV-2 specificity was not confirmed for second-wave clones peaking on day 37. Contracting CD4+ clones sat mainly in CM and EM; CD8+ in EMRA. Clones that contracted from day 15 to 85 were balanced CD4/CD8, while later expanders leaned CD4+.

This clonotype came up a few times. Its target is unknown. TCRdb re-analysed the 5' RACE reads in MiXCR, keeping a single row per CDR3 protein. The profile shows 150,000 or so distinct CDR3 sequences, roughly 15% of them singletons. Sample: PBMCs or a T cell subset sorted from them (not recorded which). The genes are TRBV5-5 and TRBJ2-7; 10 bases are shared with TRBD1. The sequence was collected from an adult woman who had mild COVID-19 (a few samples of this study predate the infection). Cell type and time point are not known. CDR3 amino acids: CASSFPGTGVEQYF. The CDR3 DNA reads TGTGCCAGCAGCTTTCCAGGGACAGGGGTCGAGCAGTACTTC.